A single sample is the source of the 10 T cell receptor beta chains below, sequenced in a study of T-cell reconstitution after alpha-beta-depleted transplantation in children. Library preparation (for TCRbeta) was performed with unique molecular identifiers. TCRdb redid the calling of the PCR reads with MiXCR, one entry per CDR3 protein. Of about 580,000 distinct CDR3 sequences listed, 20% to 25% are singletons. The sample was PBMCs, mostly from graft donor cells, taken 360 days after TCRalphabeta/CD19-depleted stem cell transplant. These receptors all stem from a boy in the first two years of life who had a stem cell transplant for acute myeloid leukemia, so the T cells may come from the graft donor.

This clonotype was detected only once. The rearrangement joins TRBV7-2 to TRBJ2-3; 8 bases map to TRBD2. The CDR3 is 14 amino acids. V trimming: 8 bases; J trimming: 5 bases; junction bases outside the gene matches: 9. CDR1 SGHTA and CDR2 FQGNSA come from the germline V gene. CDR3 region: CASRPGGPVDTQYF. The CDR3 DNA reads TGTGCCAGCCGACCGGGGGGGCCAGTAGATACGCAGTATTTT.

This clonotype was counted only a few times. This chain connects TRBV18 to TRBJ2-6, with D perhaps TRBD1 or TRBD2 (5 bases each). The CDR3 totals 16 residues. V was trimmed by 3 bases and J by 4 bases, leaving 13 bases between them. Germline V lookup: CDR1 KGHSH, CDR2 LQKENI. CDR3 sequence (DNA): TGTGCCAGCTCACCCGAGGGGCCGACGGGGGCCAACGTCCTGACTTTC. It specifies CASSPEGPTGANVLTF.

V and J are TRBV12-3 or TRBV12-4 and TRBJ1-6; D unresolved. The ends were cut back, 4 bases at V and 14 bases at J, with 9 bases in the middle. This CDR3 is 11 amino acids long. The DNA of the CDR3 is TGTGCCAGCAGTTCCCTTCAGTCCCTCCACTTT. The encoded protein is CASSSLQSLHF.

For the CDR3, the DNA is TGTGCCAGCAGTTTACCTATTAAAAATGGCTACACCTTC. As protein: CASSLPIKNGYTF. The chain carries TRBV28 and TRBJ1-2, with D uncertain. CDR3 length: 13 amino acids. V was trimmed by 2 bases and J by 6 bases, leaving 10 bases between them. From germline, CDR1 is MDHEN and CDR2 SYDVKM.

In nucleotides, the CDR3 is TGTGCCAGCAGCTTGCTGACTTCAGGGGGGACCCAGTACTTC. This translates into CASSLLTSGGTQYF. This chain connects TRBV5-8 to TRBJ2-5; 7 bases match TRBD1. Germline trimming cut 1 base from V and 7 bases from J; bases unmatched to any gene: 7. From germline, CDR1 is SGHTS and CDR2 YDEGEE. The CDR3 sequence is 14 residues long.

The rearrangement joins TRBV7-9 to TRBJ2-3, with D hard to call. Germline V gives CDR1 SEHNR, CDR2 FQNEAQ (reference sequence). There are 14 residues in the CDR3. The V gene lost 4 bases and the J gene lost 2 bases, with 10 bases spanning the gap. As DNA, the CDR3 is TGTGCCAGCAGCTATAGCCCTCTCACAGATACGCAGTATTTT. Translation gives CASSYSPLTDTQYF.

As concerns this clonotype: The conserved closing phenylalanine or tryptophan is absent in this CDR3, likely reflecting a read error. The CDR3 DNA follows: TGCAGTGCCTCTTGGACAGGGTGGACTGAAGCTTTCTGT. As protein: CSASWTGWTEAFC. The rearrangement links TRBV20-1 to TRBJ1-1; 8 nucleotides align to TRBD1. The CDR3 loop spans 13 amino acids. Germline V gene sequence: CDR1 DFQATT, CDR2 SNEGSKA (reference sequence). The junction had 8 bases not matched to a gene; V was cut back by 6 bases and J by 5 bases.

The CDR3 spells CASSQGSARGRTDTQYF. CDR3 nucleotides: TGCGCCAGCAGCCAAGGGTCTGCCAGGGGGCGCACAGATACGCAGTATTTT. This rearrangement joins TRBV4-1 to TRBJ2-3; 8 nucleotides align to TRBD1. This CDR3 is built from 17 residues. Germline V lookup: CDR1 MGHRA, CDR2 YSYEKL. After removal of 1 base from V and 1 base from J, the junction contained 7 bases not matched to a gene.

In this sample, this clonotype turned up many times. The CDR3 DNA reads as TGTGCCATCAGTGACAGGGATCCCCTGAACAATGAGCAGTTCTTC. Encoded protein: CAISDRDPLNNEQFF. The chain links TRBV10-3 to TRBJ2-1, with a weak D call TRBD1 (5 bases). Between the trimmed V and J ends, which lost 3 bases and 5 bases, there was a span of 14 bases. This CDR3 has 15 residues. Germline V gives CDR1 ENHRY, CDR2 SYGVKD.

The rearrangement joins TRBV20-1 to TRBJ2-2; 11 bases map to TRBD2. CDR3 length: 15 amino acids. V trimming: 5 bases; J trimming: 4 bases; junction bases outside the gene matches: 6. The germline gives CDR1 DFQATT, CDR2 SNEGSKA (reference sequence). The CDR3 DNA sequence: TGCAGTGCTGGTAGCGGGGGGGAGGGCACCGGGGAGCTGTTTTTT. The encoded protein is CSAGSGGEGTGELFF.